This T cell receptor (beta chain) was recovered during a study of control samples from healthy donors and cancer patients. This CDR3 is built from 16 residues. V lost 2 bases, J lost 6 bases, and 14 bases lay in between. CDR1 is WNHNN, CDR2 SYGVQD, per germline (reference sequence). Some clones are missing from TCRdb's copy, which holds only in-frame ones; the method was immunoSEQ multiplex PCR. The data show roughly 170,000 clones, 85% to 90% seen once. The origin of this receptor is a woman under 40 in good health. The sequenced sample was blood. The chain employs TRBV10-1 and TRBJ1-6; possibly TRBD1 for D (5 bases). In DNA form, the CDR3 reads TGCGCCAGCAGTGAGAGTCGGCAGGGAGGTAATTCACCCCTCCACTTT. It translates to CASSESRQGGNSPLHF.